A single TCR beta chain is shown here with its context. The data were taken from a study of control samples from healthy donors and cancer patients. Clones were sequenced by immunoSEQ multiplex PCR, and TCRdb holds only the in-frame ones, with some missing. The sample includes 350,000 to 450,000 clones, approximately 90% seen only once; the top ten take 5% to 8%. Germline CDR1 reads SEHNR; CDR2 reads FQNEAQ (reference sequence). The CDR3 runs to 14 residues. Trimming removed 5 bases at V and 1 base at J, with 9 bases between. This TCR derives from a man aged 40-49 years with head and neck cancer. The sequenced sample was PBMCs. V is TRBV7-9 and J is TRBJ1-3; D gene uncertain. The CDR3 region has the DNA TGTGCCAGCAGCCTTACCCCATCTGGAAACACCATATATTTT. Encoded protein: CASSLTPSGNTIYF. The full variable domain, with the rest looked up from reference TRBV7-9 and TRBJ1-3, is DTGVSQNPRHKITKRGQNVTFRCDPISEHNRLYWYRQTLGQGPEFLTYFQNEAQLEKSRLLSDRFSAERPKGSFSTLEIQRTEQGDSAMYLCASSLTPSGNTIYFGEGSWLTVV.